This T cell receptor (beta chain) came from a study of cytomegalovirus exposure and HLA in healthy donors. The study, taken as a whole, reports: With later analysis, a missense DCLRE1C variant became linked to TCR beta V- and J-gene trimming. Presence/absence analyses rested on an assumption that sequencing depth was roughly uniform across donors.

The CDR3 covers 17 residues. Germline CDR1 reads LNHDA; CDR2 reads SQIVND (reference sequence). Deletions cut 6 bases from V and 1 base from J, with 19 bases between. The PCR had 60 Vbeta and 13 Jbeta primers. The method was immunoSEQ multiplex PCR; TCRdb's version includes in-frame clones alone and lacks a portion of them. The table shows some 83,000 clones, with more than 70% occurring only once. To note about this clone: The antigen is undetermined.

This receptor was taken from a man in his 60s in good health and CMV-seronegative. This chain links TRBV19 with TRBJ1-3; weak D call: TRBD1 (5 bases). The material sequenced was PBMCs. The CDR3 region has the DNA TGTGCCAGTAGACAAGGACATCCACTGGGGTCTGGAAACACCATATATTTT. Encoded protein: CASRQGHPLGSGNTIYF. Looking up the rest from reference TRBV19 and TRBJ1-3 gives the full variable domain: DGGITQSPKYLFRKEGQNVTLSCEQNLNHDAMYWYRQDPGQGLRLIYYSQIVNDFQKGDIAEGYSVSREKKESFPLTVTSAQKNPTAFYLCASRQGHPLGSGNTIYFGEGSWLTVV.